This T cell receptor (beta chain) was profiled in a study of Ad26.COV2.S vaccination and SARS-CoV-2 variants. In the case of this clone: Antigen unknown.

Generated by immunoSEQ multiplex PCR, the TCRdb table keeps only in-frame clones and is missing some. The table shows roughly 350,000 clones, with about nine tenths occurring only once. CDR1 and CDR2 (germline): MNHEY, SVGEGT. There are 17 residues in the CDR3. The V end was cut by 2 bases, the J end by 0 bases, with 15 bases between. Study results and limitations: Estimates derived from TCR breadth and depth analyses may have underestimated total T cell responses.

The sample's treatment: 19 received Ad26.COV2.S at low or high dose, single or two shots; several received placebo; per-sample allocation not given. The study sampled participants on day 63 after the first vaccine or placebo injection. The genes are TRBV6-2 or TRBV6-3 and TRBJ2-3; weak D call: TRBD2 (6 bases). The receptor was derived from a person aged 18-65 years who received the Ad26.COV2.S COVID-19 vaccine or a placebo. Source: peripheral blood, taken in a trial of Ad26.COV2.S vaccine versus placebo. CDR3 coding DNA: TGTGCCAGCAGTTACAATCTGGGCGGGGCTAGCACAGATACGCAGTATTTT. Translated: CASSYNLGGASTDTQYF.